A few counts support the clone carrying this T cell receptor (beta chain). Its antigen is still unknown. This CDR3 has 13 residues. V lost 7 bases and J 3 bases, leaving 14 bases between the germline ends. Germline V gene lookup returns CDR1 SGHRS and CDR2 YFSETQ. Molecular-barcoded quantitative 5'-RACE produced these TCR beta libraries. TCRdb passed the 5' RACE reads through MiXCR, listing each CDR3 protein once. The repertoire includes approximately 300,000 distinct CDR3 sequences, 15% to 25% of them detected once, and roughly 8% sits in the top ten. The data originate from a study of CD8 T cells in ankylosing spondylitis. General study points: Enrichment of disease-linked clones was reportedly significant in matched ankylosing spondylitis synovial fluid. A motif in TCR beta, a set of roughly 8 highly homologous variants, appeared characteristic of ankylosing spondylitis blood.

The chain is built from TRBV5-1 and TRBJ2-7; a weak D match, TRBD1 (8 bases). The clonotype comes from a male donor with ankylosing spondylitis or in good health (not recorded which). The specimen was blood, either unsorted or a sorted T cell fraction (not recorded which). CDR3 bases: TGCGCCAGCCAGCGGGACAGGAACTACGAGCAGTACGTC. This encodes CASQRDRNYEQYV.